This TCR beta chain was found in a study of T cells in localized non-small cell lung cancer. Study-wide results and limits: Sequence data derive from only one tumor region, so heterogeneity remains possible. T cell clonality was highest in uninvolved adjacent lung, above tumor. Of the top 100 tumor clones, median around 50 were in adjacent lung, about 30 among its top 100.

Only in-frame clones appear in the TCRdb table, and some are missing; sequencing was by immunoSEQ multiplex PCR. Of around 2,000 clones listed, less than 50% were seen once; the top ten hold 7.5% to 9.5%. This CDR3 comprises 15 residues. V was shortened by 8 bases and J by 0 bases, with 14 bases between the two germline ends. Germline CDR1 MDHEN, CDR2 SYDVKM. With respect to this clone: As yet, its antigen is unknown.

This material consisted of lung tumor tissue, taken before any cancer treatment. This clonotype was sampled from a female donor over 55 with stage I lung adenocarcinoma. The chain employs TRBV28 and TRBJ1-5, with D possibly being TRBD1 (5 bases). In nucleotides, the CDR3 is TGTGCCAGCCAACCCGGGGGGAATAGCAATCAGCCCCAGCATTTT. Translation: CASQPGGNSNQPQHF.